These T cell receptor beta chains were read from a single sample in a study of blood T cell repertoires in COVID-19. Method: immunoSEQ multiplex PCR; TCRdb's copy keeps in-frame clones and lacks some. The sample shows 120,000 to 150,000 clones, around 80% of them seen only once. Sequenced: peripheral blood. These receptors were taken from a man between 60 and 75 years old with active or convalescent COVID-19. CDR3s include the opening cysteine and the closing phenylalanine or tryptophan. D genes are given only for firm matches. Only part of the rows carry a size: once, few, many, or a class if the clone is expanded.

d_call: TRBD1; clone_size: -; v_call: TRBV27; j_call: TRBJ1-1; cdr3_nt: TGTGCCAGCAGTTCCGCCGGGACAGGAGACATGAACACTGAAGCTTTCTTT; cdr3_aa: CASSSAGTGDMNTEAFF
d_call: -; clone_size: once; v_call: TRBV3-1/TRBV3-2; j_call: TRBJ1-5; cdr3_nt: TGTGCCAGCAGCCCGGGACACTACAATCAGCCCCAGCATTTT; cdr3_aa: CASSPGHYNQPQHF
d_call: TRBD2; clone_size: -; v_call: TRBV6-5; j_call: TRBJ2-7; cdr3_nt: TGTGCCAGCGGTACTAGCGGGACGCGCGAGCAGTACTTC; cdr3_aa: CASGTSGTREQYF
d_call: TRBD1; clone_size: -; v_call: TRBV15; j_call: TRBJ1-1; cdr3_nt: TGTGCCACCAGCAGAGTACAGGGGGCGGGGACTGAAGCTTTCTTT; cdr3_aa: CATSRVQGAGTEAFF
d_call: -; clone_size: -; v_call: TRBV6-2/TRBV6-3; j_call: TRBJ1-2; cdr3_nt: TGTGCCAGCAGTTACTCGGCGGGGGCGGATGGCTACACCTTC; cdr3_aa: CASSYSAGADGYTF
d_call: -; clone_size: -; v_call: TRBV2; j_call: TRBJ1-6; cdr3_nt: TGTGCCAGCAGTGACGGCAGGGGAAATTCACCCCTCCACTTT; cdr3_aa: CASSDGRGNSPLHF
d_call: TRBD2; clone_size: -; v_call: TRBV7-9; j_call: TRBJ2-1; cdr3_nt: TGTGCCAGCAGCTCCCGTTGGTTAGCGGGAGGGGGCAATGAGCAGTTCTTC; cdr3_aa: CASSSRWLAGGGNEQFF
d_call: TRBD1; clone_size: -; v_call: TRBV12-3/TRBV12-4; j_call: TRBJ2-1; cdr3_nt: TGTGCCAGCAGTTCATCGACAGGGTTGATGTTCTTC; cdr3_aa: CASSSSTGLMFF
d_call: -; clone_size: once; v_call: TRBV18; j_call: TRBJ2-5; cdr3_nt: TGTGCCAGCTCACCACTCAGACATCAGGTTGAGACCCAGTACTTC; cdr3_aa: CASSPLRHQVETQYF
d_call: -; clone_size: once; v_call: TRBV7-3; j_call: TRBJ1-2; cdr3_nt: TGTGCCAGCAGTCCAACACCCGATCAAGGCTACACCTTC; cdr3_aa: CASSPTPDQGYTF
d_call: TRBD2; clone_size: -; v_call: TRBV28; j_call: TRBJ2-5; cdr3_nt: TGTGCCAGCAGTTTAACTAGCGGGATCCAAGAGACCCAGTACTTC; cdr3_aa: CASSLTSGIQETQYF
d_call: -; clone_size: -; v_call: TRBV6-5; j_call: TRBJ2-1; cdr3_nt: TGTGCCAGCAGTTACGGGGCCCTAGGGAATGAGCAGTTCTTC; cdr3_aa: CASSYGALGNEQFF
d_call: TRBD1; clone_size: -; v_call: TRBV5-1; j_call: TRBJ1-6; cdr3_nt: TGCGCCAGCAGCTACGACAGGGGCGCTACCCCCCTCCACTTT; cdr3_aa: CASSYDRGATPLHF
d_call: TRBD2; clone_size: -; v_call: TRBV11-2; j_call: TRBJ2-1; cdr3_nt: TGTGCCAGCAGCTTCCCTAGCGGGAGTGATGAGCAGTTCTTC; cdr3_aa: CASSFPSGSDEQFF
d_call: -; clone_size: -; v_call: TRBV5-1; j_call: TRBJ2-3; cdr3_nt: TGCGCCAGCAGCTTCGGAGCAGATACGCAGTATTTT; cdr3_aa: CASSFGADTQYF
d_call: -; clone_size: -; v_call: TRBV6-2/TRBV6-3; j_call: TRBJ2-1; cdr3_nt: TGTGCCAGCAGTTCGACTACCGACACCAACAATGAGCAGTTCTTC; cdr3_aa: CASSSTTDTNNEQFF
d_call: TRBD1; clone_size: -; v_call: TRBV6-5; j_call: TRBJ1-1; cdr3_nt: TGTGCCAGCAGTTCAGGACAGGGGAGAGGGAACACTGAAGCTTTCTTT; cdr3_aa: CASSSGQGRGNTEAFF
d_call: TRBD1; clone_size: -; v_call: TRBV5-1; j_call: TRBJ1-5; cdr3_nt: TGCGCCAGCAGCTGGGGAACAGGGGAGAGCAATCAGCCCCAGCATTTT; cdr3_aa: CASSWGTGESNQPQHF
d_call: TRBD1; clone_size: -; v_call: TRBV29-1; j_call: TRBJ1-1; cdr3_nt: TGCAGCGTTGCCGGGACAGCCTTGAACACTGAAGCTTTCTTT; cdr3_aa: CSVAGTALNTEAFF